A single sample gave rise to the 32 T cell receptor beta chains below, sequenced in a study of spatial heterogeneity in lung cancer. The time point is: sample taken at primary tumor resection. TCRdb re-analysed the 5' RACE reads in MiXCR, keeping a single row per CDR3 protein. Here the sample spans 55,000 to 70,000 distinct CDR3 sequences, nearly 6.5% being singletons. Specimen: PBMCs, collected at surgery. The receptors here all came from a female donor with early-stage non-small cell lung cancer.

This clonotype was observed many times. V is TRBV9 and J is TRBJ2-3; no reliable D call. Trimming cost V 0 bases and J 2 bases, with 10 bases left between them. The CDR3 extends over 15 amino acids. CDR1 SGDLS and CDR2 YYNGEE come from the germline V gene. CDR3 in amino acids: CASSVALTATDTQYF. The CDR3 DNA sequence: TGTGCCAGCAGCGTAGCTCTTACAGCCACAGATACGCAGTATTTT.

This clonotype was seen at least ten times. This rearrangement joins TRBV18 to TRBJ2-3; TRBD2 matches 13 bases. The CDR3 is made up of 17 amino acids. Trimming removed 4 bases from V and 2 bases from J; junction bases left unmatched: 6. CDR1 and CDR2 (germline): KGHSH, LQKENI. The CDR3 DNA reads as TGTGCCAGCTCACAGGGACTAGCGGGGACCTTCACAGATACGCAGTATTTT. This gives the protein CASSQGLAGTFTDTQYF.

This clonotype was detected only a few times. The chain is built from TRBV12-3 or TRBV12-4 and TRBJ2-5, with 7 bases matching TRBD2. The J segment lost 1 base and the V segment lost 2 bases, leaving 4 bases of the junction unmatched. There are 15 residues in the CDR3. In nucleotides, the CDR3 is TGTGCCAGCAGTTTAAGGGCTAGCGGCCAAGAGACCCAGTACTTC. It yields the protein CASSLRASGQETQYF.

This clonotype was picked up many times. V usage is TRBV7-9 and J usage is TRBJ1-4; D unresolved. Germline V lookup: CDR1 SEHNR, CDR2 FQNEAQ (reference sequence). CDR3 length equals 16 residues. Deletions cut 4 bases from V and 5 bases from J, with 17 bases between. The CDR3 nucleotides are TGTGCCAGCAGCTCTCTCAATTTACAAGGGAATGAAAAACTGTTTTTT. Encoded protein: CASSSLNLQGNEKLFF.

This clonotype has more than one count but fewer than ten. This rearrangement joins TRBV24-1 to TRBJ2-7; D uncertain. Germline V CDR1 and CDR2: KGHDR, SFDVKD. The CDR3 runs to 13 residues. Trimming removed 5 bases at V and 3 bases at J, with 10 bases between. Written as DNA, the CDR3 is TGTGCCACCAGTGCCATTGACGGCTACGAGCAGTACTTC. Its protein is CATSAIDGYEQYF.

This clonotype counts as medium-sized. The V and J genes are TRBV5-1 and TRBJ1-1, with a weak D call TRBD1 (5 bases). Germline V lookup: CDR1 SGHRS, CDR2 YFSETQ. CDR3 length equals 16 residues. V was cut by 0 bases and J by 2 bases, with 14 bases left in between. The CDR3 bases are TGCGCCAGCAGCTTGGCGCAGGGATCGAGAAACACTGAAGCTTTCTTT. It encodes CASSLAQGSRNTEAFF.

This clonotype was detected a few times. V gene TRBV5-1 combines with J gene TRBJ2-2; TRBD2 matches 8 bases. This CDR3 contains 15 residues. Trimming removed 4 bases from V and 2 bases from J; junction bases left unmatched: 4. CDR1 is SGHRS, CDR2 YFSETQ, per germline. The CDR3 nucleotides are TGCGCCAGCAGCCCCGGGACTAGAAACACCGGGGAGCTGTTTTTT. Protein product: CASSPGTRNTGELFF.

V gene TRBV9 combines with J gene TRBJ2-2, with D possibly TRBD1 on 6 matching bases. Germline V lookup: CDR1 SGDLS, CDR2 YYNGEE. The V gene lost 2 bases and the J gene lost 5 bases, with 13 bases spanning the gap. The CDR3 runs to 15 residues. The CDR3 sequence: CASSVQGLGTGELFF. The CDR3 bases are TGTGCCAGCAGCGTTCAGGGGTTGGGTACCGGGGAGCTGTTTTTT. The full variable domain, with the rest looked up from reference TRBV9 and TRBJ2-2, is DSGVTQTPKHLITATGQRVTLRCSPRSGDLSVYWYQQSLDQGLQFLIQYYNGEERAKGNILERFSAQQFPDLHSELNLSSLELGDSALYFCASSVQGLGTGELFFGEGSRLTVL.

This clonotype was recorded at least ten times. The J gene is TRBJ2-1, the V gene TRBV11-3, with 10 bases that match TRBD2. CDR1 and CDR2 from the germline V gene are SGHNT and YENEEA. V shed 3 bases, J shed 0 bases, and the junction held 8 bases outside the gene matches. The CDR3 loop spans 18 amino acids. The CDR3 DNA sequence: TGTGCCAGCAGCTTCGTGACTAGCGGGCAGAGCTCCTACAATGAGCAGTTCTTC. Translating gives CASSFVTSGQSSYNEQFF.

This clonotype was observed at least ten times. This sequence joins TRBV6-2 or TRBV6-3 and TRBJ1-1; D unclear. Germline V lookup: CDR1 MNHEY, CDR2 SVGEGT. V gave up 9 bases and J gave up 0 bases, with 8 bases separating them. The CDR3 sequence is 12 residues long. The CDR3, as DNA: TGTGCCAGTCGATCATTGAACACTGAAGCTTTCTTT. Amino acid sequence: CASRSLNTEAFF.

This clonotype has a count of ten or more. The V and J genes are TRBV20-1 and TRBJ2-3, with 8 positions matching TRBD2. CDR1 is DFQATT and CDR2 is SNEGSKA in the germline V gene (reference sequence). V lost 1 base, J lost 0 bases, and 6 bases stayed unmatched. CDR3 length: 16 residues. The CDR3 DNA sequence: TGCAGTGCTAGAGGAGTAACTAGCGGAAGCACAGATACGCAGTATTTT. This encodes CSARGVTSGSTDTQYF.

This clonotype was detected ten times or more. V usage is TRBV12-3 or TRBV12-4 and J usage is TRBJ1-5; 8 bases line up with TRBD1. V lost 5 bases, J lost 4 bases, and 7 bases stayed unmatched. The CDR3 is 15 amino acids. This CDR3 is CASSTDRESNQPQHF. DNA of the CDR3: TGTGCCAGCAGTACGGACAGGGAATCAAATCAGCCCCAGCATTTT.

The V and J genes are TRBV12-5 and TRBJ1-2; tentatively, D is TRBD1 (5 bases). This CDR3 region has 14 residues. Germline loops: CDR1 LGHNT, CDR2 FRNRAP. V gave up 6 bases and J gave up 4 bases, with 15 bases separating them. The CDR3 loop is CASGRGGQGYGYTF. For the CDR3, the DNA is TGTGCTAGTGGCCGCGGCGGCCAGGGCTATGGCTACACCTTC.

The J gene is TRBJ1-2, the V gene TRBV29-1; possibly TRBD1 for D (5 bases). The CDR3 length is 14 residues. Germline CDR1 and CDR2: SQVTM and ANQGSEA. Trimming removed 6 bases from V and 1 base from J, with 15 bases in between. The CDR3 region is CSVLIEGVNYGYTF. The DNA of the CDR3 is TGCAGCGTCCTAATCGAAGGGGTTAACTATGGCTACACCTTC.

This clonotype was picked up many times. This sequence joins TRBV10-3 and TRBJ2-7, with 10 bases lining up with TRBD2. Losses at the gene ends were 6 bases for V and 5 bases for J; bases not matched to a gene: 7. CDR1 and CDR2 from the germline V gene are ENHRY and SYGVKD. The CDR3 has 14 amino acids. In DNA form, the CDR3 reads TGTGCCATCAGCTCGATAGCGGGAGGCAACGAGCAGTACTTC. Protein product: CAISSIAGGNEQYF.

This chain joins TRBV19 and TRBJ1-5; the D gene is possibly TRBD1 (5 bases). The CDR3 loop spans 15 amino acids. Germline V gene sequence: CDR1 LNHDA, CDR2 SQIVND (reference sequence). The V gene lost 3 bases and the J gene lost 5 bases, with 14 bases spanning the gap. Written as DNA, the CDR3 is TGTGCCAGTAGTATCCGGGACCTGGGTCATCAGCCCCAGCATTTT. Amino acid sequence: CASSIRDLGHQPQHF.

This clonotype was counted ten times or more. V is TRBV27 and J is TRBJ2-7, with unresolved D. With 2 bases removed from V and 2 bases from J, the gap between germline ends came to 13 bases. The germline CDR1 and CDR2 sequences are MNHEY and SMNVEV (reference sequence). The CDR3 extends over 15 amino acids. The CDR3 sequence: CASSLLGRIAYEQYF. CDR3 nucleotide sequence: TGTGCCAGCAGTTTACTAGGACGTATAGCCTACGAGCAGTACTTC.

This clonotype has only a few counts. The V call is TRBV19, the J call TRBJ1-6; possible D gene TRBD1, 6 bases. The CDR3 has 17 residues. Trimming stripped 6 bases from V and 7 bases from J, with 22 bases between. In germline, CDR1 is LNHDA, CDR2 SQIVND (reference sequence). CDR3 bases: TGTGCCAGTAGCTCCGGACAGACAAAAGGGTGGAATTCACCCCTCCACTTT. Its protein product is CASSSGQTKGWNSPLHF.

This clonotype came up a few times. This chain joins TRBV29-1 and TRBJ2-1, with TRBD2 matching 10 bases. The CDR3 has 16 residues. Germline CDR1 reads SQVTM; CDR2 reads ANQGSEA. V trimming: 3 bases; J trimming: 2 bases; junction bases outside the gene matches: 7. The CDR3 sequence: CSVEGTSVNAYNEQFF. The DNA for the CDR3 is TGCAGCGTTGAGGGGACTAGCGTGAACGCCTACAATGAGCAGTTCTTC.

This clonotype was seen a few times. CDR3 coding DNA: TGTGCCAGCAGTGACTCCTACGAGCAGTACTTC. Its translation: CASSDSYEQYF. This chain uses TRBV25-1 with TRBJ2-7; no clear D. Trimming cost V 3 bases and J 0 bases, with 0 bases left between them. CDR3 length equals 11 residues. The germline V gene has CDR1 MGHDK and CDR2 SYGVNS.

This clonotype was recorded many times. V gene TRBV12-3 or TRBV12-4 combines with J gene TRBJ1-1; the D is unclear. Trimming removed 5 bases from V and 8 bases from J, with 12 bases in between. This CDR3 contains 12 residues. DNA for the CDR3: TGTGCCAGCAGTGCATCCCTGGCGGAAGCTTTCTTT. The encoded protein is CASSASLAEAFF.

There are many counts of this clonotype. The V call is TRBV5-1, the J call TRBJ2-3; 9 nucleotides line up with TRBD1. CDR3 length: 14 residues. CDR1 SGHRS and CDR2 YFSETQ come from the germline V gene. V dropped 2 bases and J dropped 6; count of bases not matched to a gene: 4. The CDR3 DNA follows: TGCGCCAGCAGCTTACAGGGGGCGTCGGATACGCAGTATTTT. Protein: CASSLQGASDTQYF.

In this sample, this clonotype turned up a few times. The chain combines TRBV28 with TRBJ1-5; TRBD1 might be the D (5 bases). V lost 5 bases and J 9 bases, leaving 8 bases between the germline ends. Germline V gives CDR1 MDHEN, CDR2 SYDVKM. The CDR3 contains 11 residues. In nucleotides, the CDR3 is TGTGCCAGCAGTCCTCAGGGGCCCCAGCATTTT. It yields the protein CASSPQGPQHF.

This clonotype came up many times. The V gene is TRBV4-1, the J gene TRBJ2-1, with D possibly TRBD2 on 8 matching bases. Germline CDR1 MGHRA, CDR2 YSYEKL. CDR3 length equals 20 residues. Deletions cut 4 bases from V and 0 bases from J, with 25 bases between. CDR3 residues: CASSRTVPGLGDSSYNEQFF. CDR3 nucleotides: TGCGCCAGCAGCCGAACCGTCCCGGGACTAGGGGACAGCTCCTACAATGAGCAGTTCTTC.

The table lists this clonotype with a few counts. This rearrangement joins TRBV20-1 to TRBJ1-1; a possible D gene is TRBD1 (5 bases). This CDR3 is 14 amino acids long. V was pared by 3 bases and J by 4 bases, with 15 bases between. Germline CDR1 and CDR2: DFQATT and SNEGSKA (reference sequence). This CDR3 reads CSASRGSSVTEAFF. The DNA of the CDR3 is TGCAGTGCTAGTAGGGGCTCAAGCGTCACTGAAGCTTTCTTT.

Points on this clonotype: The junction does not match germline at one end; this may be a read error. The chain couples TRBV6-5 to TRBJ1-5; D ambiguous. The germline V gene has CDR1 MNHEY and CDR2 SVGAGI. CDR3 length: 16 amino acids. Here the CDR3 DNA reads TGTGTCAGCAGTTACTCCCGAGCCGTGGCGGGTCAGCCCCAGCATTTT. Translation gives CVSSYSRAVAGQPQHF.

This clonotype was picked up many times. This rearrangement joins TRBV12-3 or TRBV12-4 to TRBJ1-1; the D is unclear. Trimming removed 7 bases at V and 0 bases at J, with 15 bases between. The CDR3 contains 15 residues. For the CDR3, the DNA is TGTGCCAGCACCCCACCTGGGCAGATGAACACTGAAGCTTTCTTT. Residues: CASTPPGQMNTEAFF.

This clonotype appeared a few times. The chain recombines TRBV6-5 with TRBJ2-5; no clear D. CDR1 MNHEY and CDR2 SVGAGI come from the germline V gene. The germline V and J ends were trimmed by 2 bases and 0 bases, with 10 bases remaining between them. The CDR3 runs 15 residues. The CDR3 is CASSYRHLYQETQYF. For the CDR3, the DNA is TGTGCCAGCAGTTACCGTCACTTGTACCAAGAGACCCAGTACTTC.

The chain combines TRBV21-1 with TRBJ2-7. TRBV21-1 is flagged as a pseudogene. The CDR3 spans 13 residues. The CDR3 here is CASTTNHDYEQYV. The DNA for the CDR3 is TGTGCCAGCACAACCAACCACGATTACGAGCAGTACGTC.

This clonotype was observed many times. The V gene is TRBV11-3, the J gene TRBJ1-1, with D maybe TRBD1 (5 bases). Germline assignment: CDR1 SGHNT and CDR2 YENEEA. The germline V and J ends were trimmed by 6 bases and 6 bases, with 38 bases remaining between them. The CDR3 is made up of 21 amino acids. This chain's CDR3 is CASRERPGRPSNGTLIAEAFF. CDR3 DNA sequence: TGTGCCAGCAGAGAGAGACCGGGCAGGCCCTCTAATGGGACCCTAATCGCTGAAGCTTTCTTT.

There are many counts of this clonotype. This rearrangement joins TRBV5-1 to TRBJ2-5; D call uncertain. CDR1 and CDR2 (germline): SGHRS, YFSETQ. This CDR3 is built from 12 residues. V lost 0 bases and J lost 5, with 5 bases in between. The CDR3 here is CASSLESETQYF. In DNA, the CDR3 is TGCGCCAGCAGCTTGGAGTCGGAGACCCAGTACTTC.

In its sample, this clonotype was seen many times. The chain is built from TRBV30 and TRBJ1-1; TRBD1 might be the D (5 bases). The germline gives CDR1 GTSNPN, CDR2 SVGIG (reference sequence). Trimming left V 6 bases short and J 1 base short, with 15 bases between. This CDR3 region has 14 residues. The CDR3 here is CACSRRGRNTEAFF. CDR3 nucleotides: TGTGCCTGTTCGCGGCGGGGCAGGAACACTGAAGCTTTCTTT.